This T cell receptor (beta chain) was captured by sequencing in a study of blood T cell repertoires in COVID-19. The wider study: Samples came from the United States, Italy and Spain, spanning acute and convalescent COVID-19. In each case, the material was cDNA or gDNA derived from T cells, B-cell-depleted T cells, or PBMCs.

Per the authors' pipeline: Reference gene primer amplification yielded estimated nucleated cell counts. Some clones are missing from TCRdb's copy, which holds only in-frame ones; the method was immunoSEQ multiplex PCR. The V and J calls and clone size are taken from that table; D and trimming were inferred from the DNA. Among about 160,000 clones listed, 70% to 90% were seen once. The germline V gene encodes CDR1 SGHVS and CDR2 FQNEAQ. Between the trimmed V and J ends, which lost 0 bases and 3 bases, there was a span of 11 bases. CDR3 length: 16 residues. The rearrangement joins TRBV7-8 to TRBJ1-4; D not resolved. Sequencing input: peripheral blood. This sequence originates from a man aged 35 to 55 with acute or convalescent COVID-19. In nucleotides, the CDR3 is TGTGCCAGCAGCTTAGCGGAGGCAGGCGCTAATGAAAAACTGTTTTTT. Translating gives CASSLAEAGANEKLFF.